This T cell receptor beta chain comes out of a study of regulatory T cells in long-lasting Graves disease. Study results and limitations: Comparison showed that persistent patients shared more public clonotypes (around 3,000) than new patients (roughly 1,000).

This clonotype appeared once. Its antigen is undetermined. This sample's time point: persistent/refractory GD, antithyroid drugs over 5 years with positive TRAb. The TCR library used RNA extracted from PBMCs. EDTA tubes received around 9.9 milliliters of collected peripheral blood. Germline CDR1 is SGHTA and CDR2 is FQGNSA. Trimming cost V 4 bases and J 1 base; bases outside gene matches: 10. The CDR3 length is 18 residues. Arm-PCR of CDR3 regions and iRepertoire HTBI primers were the basis on which TCR beta libraries were built. TCRdb fed the multiplex PCR reads into MiXCR, producing one record per CDR3 protein. In the table there are approximately 360,000 distinct CDR3 sequences, roughly 23% of which are singletons.

This TCR came from a woman in her 40s with Graves disease. The genes are TRBV7-2 and TRBJ2-2, with 9 bases lining up with TRBD2. The material sequenced was peripheral blood mononuclear cells (PBMCs), taken when the disease was refractory, from a patient treated with antithyroid drugs. CDR3 coding DNA: TGTGCCAGCAGCTCGGGACAGCGTAGCGGGAGGAACACCGGGGAGCTGTTTTTT. As protein: CASSSGQRSGRNTGELFF.